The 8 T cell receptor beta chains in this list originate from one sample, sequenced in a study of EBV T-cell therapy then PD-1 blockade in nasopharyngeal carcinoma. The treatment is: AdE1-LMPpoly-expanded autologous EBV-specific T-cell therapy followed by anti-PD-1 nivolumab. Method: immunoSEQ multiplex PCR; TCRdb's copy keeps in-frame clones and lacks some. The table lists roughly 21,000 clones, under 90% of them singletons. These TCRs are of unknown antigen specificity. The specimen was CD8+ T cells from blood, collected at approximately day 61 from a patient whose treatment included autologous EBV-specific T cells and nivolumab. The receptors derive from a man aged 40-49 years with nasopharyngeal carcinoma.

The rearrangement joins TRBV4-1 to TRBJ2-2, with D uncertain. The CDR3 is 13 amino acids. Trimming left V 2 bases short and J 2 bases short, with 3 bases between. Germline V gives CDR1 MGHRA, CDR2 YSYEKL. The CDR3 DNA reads TGCGCCAGCAGCCAAATTAACACCGGGGAGCTGTTTTTT. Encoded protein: CASSQINTGELFF.

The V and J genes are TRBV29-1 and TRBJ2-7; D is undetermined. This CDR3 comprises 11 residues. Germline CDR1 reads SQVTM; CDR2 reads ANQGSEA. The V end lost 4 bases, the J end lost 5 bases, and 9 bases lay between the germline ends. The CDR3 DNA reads TGCAGCGTTGTAATGGGGAACGAGCAGTACTTC. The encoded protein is CSVVMGNEQYF.

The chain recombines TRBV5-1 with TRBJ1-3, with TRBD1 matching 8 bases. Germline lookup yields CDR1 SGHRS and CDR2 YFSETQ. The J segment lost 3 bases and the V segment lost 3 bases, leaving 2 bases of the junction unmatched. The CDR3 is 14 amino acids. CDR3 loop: CASSSGTGGNTIYF. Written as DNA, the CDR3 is TGCGCCAGCAGCTCCGGGACAGGTGGAAACACCATATATTTT.

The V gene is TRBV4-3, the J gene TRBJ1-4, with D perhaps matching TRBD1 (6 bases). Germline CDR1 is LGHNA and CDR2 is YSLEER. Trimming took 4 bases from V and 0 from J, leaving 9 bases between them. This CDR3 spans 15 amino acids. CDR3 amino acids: CASSRRQATNEKLFF. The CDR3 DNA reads TGCGCCAGCAGCCGGAGACAGGCAACTAATGAAAAACTGTTTTTT.

The CDR3 protein is CASSAGRRQANYGYTF. The CDR3 DNA reads as TGTGCCAGCAGTGCCGGAAGACGTCAAGCTAACTATGGCTACACCTTC. V gene TRBV2 combines with J gene TRBJ1-2; unclear D gene. The ends were cut back, 4 bases at V and 0 bases at J, with 15 bases in the middle. The CDR3 runs 16 residues. Germline lookup yields CDR1 SNHLY and CDR2 FYNNEI.

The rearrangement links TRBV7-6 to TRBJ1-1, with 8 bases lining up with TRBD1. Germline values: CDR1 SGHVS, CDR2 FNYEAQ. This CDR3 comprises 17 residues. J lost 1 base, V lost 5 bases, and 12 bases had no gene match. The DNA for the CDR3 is TGTGCCAGCAGCCCGGGGGGGCAGGGGGCTTCGAACACTGAAGCTTTCTTT. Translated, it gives CASSPGGQGASNTEAFF.

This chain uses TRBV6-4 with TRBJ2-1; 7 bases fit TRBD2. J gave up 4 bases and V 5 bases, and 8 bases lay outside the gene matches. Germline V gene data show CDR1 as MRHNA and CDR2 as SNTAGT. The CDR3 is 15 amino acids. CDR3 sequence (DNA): TGTGCCAGCAGTCCGGGGAGCGGGGAGTACAATGAGCAGTTCTTC. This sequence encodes CASSPGSGEYNEQFF.

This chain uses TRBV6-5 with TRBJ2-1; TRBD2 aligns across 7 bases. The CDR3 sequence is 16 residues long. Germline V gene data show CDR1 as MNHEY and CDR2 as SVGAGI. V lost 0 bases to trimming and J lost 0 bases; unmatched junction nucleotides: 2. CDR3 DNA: TGTGCCAGCAGTTACTCTGGCGGGGGCTCCTACAATGAGCAGTTCTTC. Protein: CASSYSGGGSYNEQFF.